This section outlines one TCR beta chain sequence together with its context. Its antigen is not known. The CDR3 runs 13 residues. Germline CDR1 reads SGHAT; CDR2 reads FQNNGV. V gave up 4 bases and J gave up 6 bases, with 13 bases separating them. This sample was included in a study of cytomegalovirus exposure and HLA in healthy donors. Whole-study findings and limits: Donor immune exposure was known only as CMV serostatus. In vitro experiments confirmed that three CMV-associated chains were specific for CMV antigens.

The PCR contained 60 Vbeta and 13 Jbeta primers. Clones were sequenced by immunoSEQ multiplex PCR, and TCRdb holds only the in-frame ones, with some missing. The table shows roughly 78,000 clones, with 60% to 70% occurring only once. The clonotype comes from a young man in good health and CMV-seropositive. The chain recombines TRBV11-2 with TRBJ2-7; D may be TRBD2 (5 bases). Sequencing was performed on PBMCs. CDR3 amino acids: CASSSGGLGEQYF. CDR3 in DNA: TGTGCCAGCAGCTCCGGAGGTCTGGGCGAGCAGTACTTC.